Listed below are T cell receptor beta chains from one sample, sequenced in a study of blood T cell repertoires in COVID-19. Here immunoSEQ multiplex PCR was the method, and the copy in TCRdb shows in-frame clones only, minus some. The table has approximately 130,000 clones, about four fifths seen once. The sequenced sample was PBMCs or T cells enriched from blood (not recorded which). These receptor sequences come from a man between 25 and 39 years old who had recovered from COVID-19. Both conserved end residues are part of each CDR3.

CASSLSRAAGIEAFF,TRBV7-9,TRBJ1-1
CASRTSASYEQYF,TRBV6-5,TRBJ2-7
CASSQDERRPGQGDYGYTF,TRBV14,TRBJ1-2
CASSLDRGMAGELFF,TRBV5-1,TRBJ2-2
CASSESRGVNYGYTF,TRBV25-1,TRBJ1-2
CASSPGTGGPDTQYF,TRBV18,TRBJ2-3
CASSSRTSGTYKNIQYF,TRBV6-2/TRBV6-3,TRBJ2-4
CASSLDSNNSPLHF,TRBV18,TRBJ1-6
CASSLRGPGETQYF,TRBV27,TRBJ2-5
CASSIDPDFYNEQFF,TRBV19,TRBJ2-1
CAISESSNQPQHF,TRBV10-3,TRBJ1-5
CASRPQQGLAGNTIYF,TRBV7-2,TRBJ1-3
CASSLHAGGLETQYF,TRBV5-6,TRBJ2-5
CATSRDPNQPQHF,TRBV15,TRBJ1-5
CATSRDDRGLETQYF,TRBV15,TRBJ2-5
CAWSVSVQETQYF,TRBV30,TRBJ2-5
CASSPGQLAQETQYF,TRBV11-2,TRBJ2-5
CASSLARGEGYGYTF,TRBV3-1/TRBV3-2,TRBJ1-2
CASSADRRNEKLFF,TRBV6-5,TRBJ1-4
CAISQERGGYSNQPQHF,TRBV10-3,TRBJ1-5
CSVRGPVSQTEAFF,TRBV29-1,TRBJ1-1
CASSPRLGGSYNEQFF,TRBV5-1,TRBJ2-1
CASSPDREYNEQFF,TRBV13,TRBJ2-1
CATSREAAGGRPQHF,TRBV15,TRBJ1-5
CASSESGNTGELFF,TRBV6-4,TRBJ2-2
CASSLEAGRGQPQHF,TRBV5-1,TRBJ1-5
CASSSYNRVDYGYTF,TRBV5-4,TRBJ1-2
CSASYQDQPQHF,TRBV20-1,TRBJ1-5
CASSYSQGYNSPLHF,TRBV6-5,TRBJ1-6
CASTLKGDGSNYGYTF,TRBV19,TRBJ1-2
CASSLYVGVNYGYTF,TRBV7-2,TRBJ1-2
CAWSAGLHYEQYF,TRBV30,TRBJ2-7
CASSSGTGAPYGYTF,TRBV7-9,TRBJ1-2
CASSPRGEQYF,TRBV2,TRBJ2-7
CASSSRLAATYNEQFF,TRBV9,TRBJ2-1
CAISESAGTNGYTF,TRBV10-3,TRBJ1-2
CASSSEAGGRTEAFF,TRBV18,TRBJ1-1
CASSLWTGADYGYTF,TRBV6-5,TRBJ1-2
CASSQPGQASATGELFF,TRBV23-1,TRBJ2-2
CASSQADRVGSPLHF,TRBV4-1,TRBJ1-6
CASGLEHRLVEQFF,TRBV12-5,TRBJ2-1